This T cell receptor (beta chain) is from a study of blood T cell repertoires in COVID-19. Germline-derived CDR1 and CDR2 are SGHTA and FQGNSA. The CDR3 runs to 16 residues. J lost 4 bases, V lost 6 bases, and 7 bases had no gene match. The table came from immunoSEQ multiplex PCR; TCRdb's copy has only in-frame clones and leaves some out. This sample has under 350,000 clones, with about four fifths found just once. This rearrangement joins TRBV7-2 to TRBJ2-2; 11 bases are a match to TRBD1. The TCR sequence derives from a woman aged 45 to 65 who had recovered from COVID-19. Sequenced input: peripheral blood. CDR3 sequence: CASSPRTGGLTGELFF. As DNA, the CDR3 is TGTGCCAGCAGTCCTAGGACAGGGGGCCTCACCGGGGAGCTGTTTTTT.